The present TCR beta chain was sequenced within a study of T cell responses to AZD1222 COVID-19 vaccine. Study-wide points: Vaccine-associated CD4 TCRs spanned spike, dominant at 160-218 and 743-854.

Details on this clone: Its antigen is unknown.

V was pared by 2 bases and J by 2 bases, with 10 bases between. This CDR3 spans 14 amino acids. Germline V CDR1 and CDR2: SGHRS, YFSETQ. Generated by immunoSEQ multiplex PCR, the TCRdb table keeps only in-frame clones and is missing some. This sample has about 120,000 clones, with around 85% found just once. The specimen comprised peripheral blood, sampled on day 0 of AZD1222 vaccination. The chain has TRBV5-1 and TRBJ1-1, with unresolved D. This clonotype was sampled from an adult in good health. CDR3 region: CASSFQDSNTEAFF. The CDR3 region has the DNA TGCGCCAGCAGCTTTCAGGACTCTAACACTGAAGCTTTCTTT. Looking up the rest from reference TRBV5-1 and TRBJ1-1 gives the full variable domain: KAGVTQTPRYLIKTRGQQVTLSCSPISGHRSVSWYQQTPGQGLQFLFEYFSETQRNKGNFPGRFSGRQFSNSRSEMNVSTLELGDSALYLCASSFQDSNTEAFFGQGTRLTVV.